A selection of T cell receptor beta chains follows, all from one sample in a study of human T cells and chemical hapten exposure. TCRdb re-derived calls from the RACE reads in MiXCR, one entry per CDR3 protein. The table lists 35,000 to 50,000 distinct CDR3 sequences, approximately 13% of them singletons. Here the sequenced sample was whole blood, taken in connection with sensitization to the hapten diphenylcyclopropenone (DPC). The receptors shown here come from a young woman with alopecia areata. Some clones in this sample may be carry-over from other donors' samples. The CDR3 runs from the conserved cysteine through the conserved F or W. Each record gives: clone size, D gene, J gene, V gene, CDR3 DNA, CDR3 protein. The D gene is left open where the match is weak. The size of a clone is reported for some rows only, either as once, few or many, or as a class for expanded clones.

clone size: many
D gene: NA
J gene: TRBJ2-7
V gene: TRBV5-6
CDR3 DNA: TGTGCCAGCAGCCTGCAAGACAACGAGCAGTACTTC
CDR3 protein: CASSLQDNEQYF

clone size: NA
D gene: NA
J gene: TRBJ2-7
V gene: TRBV13
CDR3 DNA: TGTGCCAGCAGGGGAGTGGCGGCAAGCTCCTACGAGCAGTACTTC
CDR3 protein: CASRGVAASSYEQYF

clone size: many
D gene: NA
J gene: TRBJ1-1
V gene: TRBV7-2
CDR3 DNA: TGTGCCAGCAGCTTAGGCGGTCCTGAAGCTTTCTTT
CDR3 protein: CASSLGGPEAFF

clone size: many
D gene: TRBD2
J gene: TRBJ2-3
V gene: TRBV11-3
CDR3 DNA: TGTGCCAGCAGTCCCGGACTAGCGGACCTTAGCACAGATACGCAGTATTTT
CDR3 protein: CASSPGLADLSTDTQYF

clone size: many
D gene: TRBD1
J gene: TRBJ1-5
V gene: TRBV6-2/TRBV6-3
CDR3 DNA: TGTGCCAGCAGGCCCGGGGGTTGGACAGGCGGCAATCAGCCCCAGCATTTT
CDR3 protein: CASRPGGWTGGNQPQHF

clone size: NA
D gene: TRBD1
J gene: TRBJ2-5
V gene: TRBV29-1
CDR3 DNA: TGCAGCGTTGAAGAGACAGGGGGGGAGACCCAGTACTTC
CDR3 protein: CSVEETGGETQYF

clone size: many
D gene: NA
J gene: TRBJ2-5
V gene: TRBV7-2
CDR3 DNA: TGTGCCAGCAGCTTCGCGCTAGAGACCCAGTACTTC
CDR3 protein: CASSFALETQYF

clone size: NA
D gene: NA
J gene: TRBJ1-6
V gene: TRBV28
CDR3 DNA: TGTGCCAGCAGCTCACCGACAGGAGCTGATAATTCACCCCTCCACTTT
CDR3 protein: CASSSPTGADNSPLHF

clone size: few
D gene: NA
J gene: TRBJ2-7
V gene: TRBV10-2
CDR3 DNA: TGCGCCAGCAGCCTATTAGGGGGGAACGAGCAGTACTTC
CDR3 protein: CASSLLGGNEQYF

clone size: NA
D gene: NA
J gene: TRBJ2-4
V gene: TRBV20-1
CDR3 DNA: TGCAGCCCCAGGGAGGGGGTAAGAATTCAGTACTTC
CDR3 protein: CSPREGVRIQYF

clone size: many
D gene: TRBD2
J gene: TRBJ2-7
V gene: TRBV18
CDR3 DNA: TGTGCCAGCTCACCAATGACTAGCGGGACTACCTACGAGCAGTACTTC
CDR3 protein: CASSPMTSGTTYEQYF

clone size: few
D gene: TRBD2
J gene: TRBJ2-1
V gene: TRBV15
CDR3 DNA: TGTGCCACCAGCACTAGCCCCCCGGGAGGGCCCTACAATGAGCAGTTCTTC
CDR3 protein: CATSTSPPGGPYNEQFF

clone size: NA
D gene: TRBD1
J gene: TRBJ1-1
V gene: TRBV9
CDR3 DNA: TGTGCCAGCAGCCCAGACAGGGGGCGGGAAGCTTTCTTT
CDR3 protein: CASSPDRGREAFF

clone size: once
D gene: NA
J gene: TRBJ2-7
V gene: TRBV28
CDR3 DNA: TGTGCCAGCACGGCGCCCACCTACGAGCAGTACTTC
CDR3 protein: CASTAPTYEQYF

clone size: once
D gene: NA
J gene: TRBJ1-5
V gene: TRBV20-1
CDR3 DNA: TGCAGTGCTAGAATGGAGGCGGATCAGCCCCAGCATTTT
CDR3 protein: CSARMEADQPQHF

clone size: NA
D gene: NA
J gene: TRBJ1-3
V gene: TRBV21-1
CDR3 DNA: TGTGCCAGCAGCAAAGCGGGACTGGACGGCCGTACTGGAAACACCATATATTTT
CDR3 protein: CASSKAGLDGRTGNTIYF

clone size: NA
D gene: NA
J gene: TRBJ1-5
V gene: TRBV12-3/TRBV12-4
CDR3 DNA: TGTGCCAGCAGTGGATCATTTAATCAGCCCCAGCATTTT
CDR3 protein: CASSGSFNQPQHF

clone size: many
D gene: NA
J gene: TRBJ2-7
V gene: TRBV21-1
CDR3 DNA: TGTGCCAGCAGCAAAGAACCCGAGGTTGGACAGGACGAGCAGTACTTC
CDR3 protein: CASSKEPEVGQDEQYF

clone size: few
D gene: TRBD2
J gene: TRBJ2-5
V gene: TRBV18
CDR3 DNA: TGTGCCAGCTCACTGGGACTAGCGGGAGTAGAGACCCAGTACTTC
CDR3 protein: CASSLGLAGVETQYF

clone size: many
D gene: NA
J gene: TRBJ1-5
V gene: TRBV29-1
CDR3 DNA: TGCAGCGTTGATTCAGGTCGATACCGGAGTGACTTTAGCAATCAGCCCCAGCATTTT
CDR3 protein: CSVDSGRYRSDFSNQPQHF

clone size: few
D gene: TRBD2
J gene: TRBJ2-3
V gene: TRBV4-1
CDR3 DNA: TGCGCCAGCAGCCAAGGAGCGGGAGGGCCCCCCACAGATACGCAGTATTTT
CDR3 protein: CASSQGAGGPPTDTQYF

clone size: NA
D gene: NA
J gene: TRBJ1-1
V gene: TRBV7-9
CDR3 DNA: TGTGCCAGCAGCTTACAGGGAGCCGGCGGTGTAGTACAAGCTTTCTTT
CDR3 protein: CASSLQGAGGVVQAFF

clone size: NA
D gene: TRBD1
J gene: TRBJ2-2
V gene: TRBV4-2
CDR3 DNA: TGTGCCAGCAGCCCACCCCCCCACTCAGACAGGGGGGGCACCGGGGAGCTGTTTTTT
CDR3 protein: CASSPPPHSDRGGTGELFF

clone size: many
D gene: NA
J gene: TRBJ2-7
V gene: TRBV18
CDR3 DNA: TGTGCCAGCTCACCACCGTCCAGGCGCGAGCAGTACTTC
CDR3 protein: CASSPPSRREQYF

clone size: many
D gene: TRBD1
J gene: TRBJ1-5
V gene: TRBV7-2
CDR3 DNA: TGTGCCAGCAGCTCTTATTTCGGGACAGGGGGCCTCGGGCAGCCCCAGCATTTT
CDR3 protein: CASSSYFGTGGLGQPQHF

clone size: many
D gene: NA
J gene: TRBJ2-2
V gene: TRBV6-4
CDR3 DNA: TGTGCCAGCAGTGACTCAAAGACTAACACCGGGGAGCTGTTTTTT
CDR3 protein: CASSDSKTNTGELFF

clone size: many
D gene: TRBD2
J gene: TRBJ2-7
V gene: TRBV29-1
CDR3 DNA: TGCAGCGTTGGACAGGTACTAGCGGGAGGCGAGCAGTACTTC
CDR3 protein: CSVGQVLAGGEQYF

clone size: few
D gene: NA
J gene: TRBJ1-2
V gene: TRBV28
CDR3 DNA: TGTGCCAGCAGTTTGGGGACCCTCTTGGGCTACACCTTC
CDR3 protein: CASSLGTLLGYTF

clone size: NA
D gene: TRBD2
J gene: TRBJ2-3
V gene: TRBV20-1
CDR3 DNA: TGCAGTGCTACTCTAGCGGGCCATAGGACAGATACGCAGTATTTT
CDR3 protein: CSATLAGHRTDTQYF

clone size: few
D gene: TRBD1
J gene: TRBJ1-5
V gene: TRBV29-1
CDR3 DNA: TGCAGCGCGGTCCTTGGGACAGGCAATCAGCCCCAGCATTTT
CDR3 protein: CSAVLGTGNQPQHF

clone size: many
D gene: NA
J gene: TRBJ2-7
V gene: TRBV5-1
CDR3 DNA: TGCGCCAGCCAGGAAGGGCTAAGCTACGAGCAGTACTTC
CDR3 protein: CASQEGLSYEQYF

clone size: NA
D gene: TRBD2
J gene: TRBJ2-5
V gene: TRBV7-8
CDR3 DNA: TGTGCCAGCAGCATGGGACTAGCGGGAGGGCGGCAAGAGACCCAGTACTTC
CDR3 protein: CASSMGLAGGRQETQYF

clone size: many
D gene: NA
J gene: TRBJ1-2
V gene: TRBV28
CDR3 DNA: TGTGCCAGCAGTTTATTGCCAGGGTCTAACTATGGCTACACCTTC
CDR3 protein: CASSLLPGSNYGYTF

clone size: NA
D gene: TRBD1
J gene: TRBJ2-7
V gene: TRBV30
CDR3 DNA: TGTGCCTGGAGCCCCGGGACAGTAGCCTACGAGCAGTACTTC
CDR3 protein: CAWSPGTVAYEQYF

clone size: NA
D gene: NA
J gene: TRBJ2-1
V gene: TRBV6-2/TRBV6-3
CDR3 DNA: TGTGCCAGCAGTTCCGAGGGGCAGCGGAGGTACAATGAGCAGTTCTTC
CDR3 protein: CASSSEGQRRYNEQFF

clone size: NA
D gene: TRBD2
J gene: TRBJ2-3
V gene: TRBV25-1
CDR3 DNA: TGTGCCAGCAGTGAATATAAGCGACTAGCGGGCCGCACAGATACGCAGTATTTT
CDR3 protein: CASSEYKRLAGRTDTQYF

clone size: many
D gene: TRBD2
J gene: TRBJ2-5
V gene: TRBV4-3
CDR3 DNA: TGCGCCAGCAGCCAAGGGACTAGCGGGACCGCCCTAGTGGAGACCCAGTACTTC
CDR3 protein: CASSQGTSGTALVETQYF

clone size: few
D gene: NA
J gene: TRBJ1-5
V gene: TRBV20-1
CDR3 DNA: TGCAGTGCTGTTCAGGGAGGGAATCAGCCCCAGCATTTT
CDR3 protein: CSAVQGGNQPQHF

clone size: few
D gene: TRBD2
J gene: TRBJ2-7
V gene: TRBV6-1
CDR3 DNA: TGTGCCAGCAGTGACCCGACTAGCGGGAGGGTGCAGCAGTACTTC
CDR3 protein: CASSDPTSGRVQQYF

clone size: NA
D gene: NA
J gene: TRBJ2-7
V gene: TRBV30
CDR3 DNA: TGTGCCTGGAATGACTGGAAGGAGCAGTACTTC
CDR3 protein: CAWNDWKEQYF

clone size: many
D gene: TRBD2
J gene: TRBJ2-1
V gene: TRBV5-6
CDR3 DNA: TGTGCCAGCAGCTTGGCTAGCGGGAGCTACTACAATGAGCAGTTCTTC
CDR3 protein: CASSLASGSYYNEQFF

clone size: few
D gene: NA
J gene: TRBJ2-3
V gene: TRBV20-1
CDR3 DNA: TGCAGTGCTAGACCCCGGCCAACAGATACGCAGTATTTT
CDR3 protein: CSARPRPTDTQYF

clone size: NA
D gene: NA
J gene: TRBJ2-7
V gene: TRBV28
CDR3 DNA: TGTGCCAGCAGACTCGGTCCCTACGAGCAGTACTTC
CDR3 protein: CASRLGPYEQYF

clone size: NA
D gene: TRBD1
J gene: TRBJ2-3
V gene: TRBV4-3
CDR3 DNA: TGCGCCAGCAGCCAAGATCTGGGCAGGGGGCGCAGCACAGATACGCAGTATTTT
CDR3 protein: CASSQDLGRGRSTDTQYF

clone size: few
D gene: NA
J gene: TRBJ2-5
V gene: TRBV28
CDR3 DNA: TGTGCCAGCAGTGGAACCGGGACGGCCCAAGAGACCCAGTACTTC
CDR3 protein: CASSGTGTAQETQYF

clone size: many
D gene: TRBD1
J gene: TRBJ1-2
V gene: TRBV28
CDR3 DNA: TGTGCCAGCAGGGAAGACAGGGTGCGCGGCTACACCTTC
CDR3 protein: CASREDRVRGYTF

clone size: many
D gene: NA
J gene: TRBJ1-1
V gene: TRBV18
CDR3 DNA: TGTGCCAGCTCATGGGGAGGCACTGAAGCTTTCTTT
CDR3 protein: CASSWGGTEAFF

clone size: NA
D gene: NA
J gene: TRBJ1-5
V gene: TRBV11-2
CDR3 DNA: TGTGCCAGCAGCTTAGGGACGGCAAGCAATCAGCCCCAGCATTTT
CDR3 protein: CASSLGTASNQPQHF

clone size: once
D gene: NA
J gene: TRBJ1-1
V gene: TRBV9
CDR3 DNA: TGTGCCAGCAGCCGAGGGGTGAACACTGAAGCTTTCTTT
CDR3 protein: CASSRGVNTEAFF

clone size: many
D gene: NA
J gene: TRBJ2-1
V gene: TRBV6-6
CDR3 DNA: TGTGCCAGCAGTTACTCCAGTGAGCAGTTCTTC
CDR3 protein: CASSYSSEQFF

clone size: few
D gene: NA
J gene: TRBJ2-2
V gene: TRBV24-1
CDR3 DNA: TGTGCCACCAGTGATTTTGCCAGGGACACCGGGGAGCTGTTTTTT
CDR3 protein: CATSDFARDTGELFF

clone size: few
D gene: NA
J gene: TRBJ2-2
V gene: TRBV14
CDR3 DNA: TGTGCCAGCAGCCAAGTCGTCGGGATCGGGGAGCTGTTTTTT
CDR3 protein: CASSQVVGIGELFF

clone size: NA
D gene: NA
J gene: TRBJ2-7
V gene: TRBV18
CDR3 DNA: TGTGCCAGCTCACTTGGAGCGGGCCGGCCCTACGAGCAGTACTTC
CDR3 protein: CASSLGAGRPYEQYF